Detailed here is one T cell receptor beta chain. Its cognate antigen is unknown. Germline V CDR1 and CDR2: MNHNS, SASEGT. The CDR3 consists of 18 residues. Trimming removed 0 bases at V and 3 bases at J, with 15 bases between. Treatment noted: some 19 received Ad26.COV2.S at low or high dose, single or two shots; several received placebo; per-sample allocation not given. Specimen acquisition occurred on day 63 following the initial vaccine or placebo injection. Within Boston, the person who donated was an adult of 18-55 years. The data belong to a study of Ad26.COV2.S vaccination and SARS-CoV-2 variants. Study-wide results and limits: Compared with placebo recipients, vaccine recipients had higher spike-specific TCR breadth.

Profiled with immunoSEQ multiplex PCR; TCRdb holds only in-frame clones, not every one. The table records under 600,000 clones, approximately 90% of them present only once. Material: peripheral blood, obtained in a trial of Ad26.COV2.S vaccine versus placebo. The chain uses TRBV6-1 and TRBJ2-6; D not resolved. This TCR was sampled from a person between 18 and 65 years old who received the Ad26.COV2.S COVID-19 vaccine or a placebo. In nucleotides, the CDR3 is TGTGCCAGCAGTGAAGCAAACACCTGGTCCTTTGGGGCCAACGTCCTGACTTTC. Translating gives CASSEANTWSFGANVLTF.